This T cell receptor (beta chain) was documented in a study of Graves' ophthalmopathy and Graves' hyperthyroidism. General study points: Forecasting of ophthalmopathy progression by the model achieved around 71% sensitivity and roughly 78% specificity.

On this clonotype itself: Its antigen is not known.

Trimming removed 5 bases at V and 4 bases at J, with 11 bases between. The CDR3 extends over 13 amino acids. The authors amplified TCR beta CDR3 regions from RNA transcripts. An opening RT-PCR round employed HTBI primers and preceded a second-round multiplex PCR. TCRdb re-analysed the multiplex PCR reads in MiXCR, keeping a single row per CDR3 protein. This table holds about 210,000 distinct CDR3 sequences, about 32% found once. Active ophthalmopathy (CAS at least 3, NOSPECS at least 4), lasting under 3 months. Other autoimmune diseases, uncontrolled infections, pregnancy or lactation led to the exclusion of patients. Clinical symptoms, serum thyroxine, TRAb, thyroid ultrasound and orbital computed tomography formed the basis of diagnosis.

Sequenced: peripheral blood. The clonotype was recovered from a man aged 45-60 years with Graves' ophthalmopathy. The chain recombines TRBV12-3 or TRBV12-4 with TRBJ1-2, with TRBD1 as a possible D gene (5 bases). This CDR3 is CASSPGRTYGYTF. Here the CDR3 DNA reads TGTGCCAGCAGTCCGGGACGGACCTATGGCTACACCTTC.